The 27 T cell receptor beta chains reported below all come from one sample, sequenced in a study of T cell repertoires in cytomegalovirus infection. TCRdb analysed the reads with MiXCR anew, one entry per CDR3 protein. The sample includes about 360,000 distinct CDR3 sequences, around 18% of them seen just once. Sequencing was performed on PBMCs. These receptors were collected from a human donor in good health (CMV status not recorded). Some clones in this sample may be carry-over from other donors' samples.

This chain joins TRBV30 and TRBJ1-2, with D uncertain. The V and J ends lost 2 bases and 7 bases respectively, with 11 bases between them. The germline V gene encodes CDR1 GTSNPN and CDR2 SVGIG (reference sequence). CDR3 size: 12 residues. The CDR3 protein is CAWSPGNGGYTF. For the CDR3, the DNA is TGTGCCTGGAGTCCCGGGAATGGTGGCTACACCTTC.

The V call is TRBV3-1, the J call TRBJ1-4, with no clear D. Germline V gives CDR1 LGHDT, CDR2 YNNKEL (reference sequence). The CDR3 has 14 residues. Trimming took 8 bases from V and 0 from J, leaving 10 bases between them. This CDR3 reads CASGEIATNEKLFF. As DNA, the CDR3 is TGTGCCAGCGGGGAGATAGCAACTAATGAAAAACTGTTTTTT.

Notes on this clonotype: One end of the junction does not line up with germline, which may come from a read error. V is TRBV11-2 and J is TRBJ2-7; TRBD2 might be the D (6 bases). Germline assignment: CDR1 SGHAT and CDR2 FQNNGV. The CDR3 runs to 15 residues. Written as DNA, the CDR3 is TGTGCCAGCACCCGCGGGGAGCTAACACACTACGGGCAGTACTTC. Translating gives CASTRGELTHYGQYF.

This sequence joins TRBV7-6 and TRBJ1-1; no definite D call. The germline V gene encodes CDR1 SGHVS and CDR2 FNYEAQ. This CDR3 contains 13 residues. The V end lost 5 bases, the J end lost 4 bases, and 11 bases lay between the germline ends. CDR3 sequence (DNA): TGTGCCAGCAGCGTTAGAAGGGTCACTGAAGCTTTCTTT. Translating it yields CASSVRRVTEAFF. The variable domain in full, completed from reference TRBV7-6 and TRBJ1-1, reads GAGVSQSPRYKVTKRGQDVALRCDPISGHVSLYWYRQALGQGPEFLTYFNYEAQQDKSGLPNDRFSAERPEGSISTLTIQRTEQRDSAMYRCASSVRRVTEAFFGQGTRLTVV.

In its sample, this clonotype was seen a few times. This chain uses TRBV10-3 with TRBJ1-1; 7 nucleotides align to TRBD1. V lost 8 bases and J lost 2; bases outside the gene matches: 20. Germline-derived CDR1 and CDR2 are ENHRY and SYGVKD. The CDR3 extends over 18 amino acids. For the CDR3, the DNA is TGTGCCATCGAGGCTCGACAGGGAGAACGTTGGGGAAACACTGAAGCTTTCTTT. As protein: CAIEARQGERWGNTEAFF.

CDR3 amino acids: CASSSGSGGPRAQYF. In nucleotides, the CDR3 is TGTGCCAGCAGCTCGGGGAGCGGGGGGCCCAGGGCCCAGTACTTC. The rearrangement uses TRBV7-2 and TRBJ2-5, with 9 bases matching TRBD2. The CDR3 covers 15 residues. The V segment lost 4 bases and the J segment 9 bases; nucleotides outside the gene matches: 12. Germline values: CDR1 SGHTA, CDR2 FQGNSA.

A few counts support this clonotype. This chain uses TRBV27 with TRBJ1-1, with 10 positions matching TRBD1. CDR3 length: 15 amino acids. The V gene's germline CDR1 is MNHEY and CDR2 SMNVEV (reference sequence). The ends lost 6 bases at V and 4 bases at J; junction bases unmatched: 8. CDR3 protein: CASSHRDRGPTEAFF. CDR3 DNA: TGTGCCAGCAGCCACCGGGACAGGGGTCCCACTGAAGCTTTCTTT.

The V call is TRBV5-4, the J call TRBJ2-1, with 9 bases fitting TRBD2. The V segment lost 0 bases and the J segment 3 bases; nucleotides outside the gene matches: 1. This CDR3 has 15 residues. Germline values: CDR1 SGHNT, CDR2 YYREEE (reference sequence). The CDR3 loop is CASSLGRGGYNEQFF. The DNA for the CDR3 is TGTGCCAGCAGCTTGGGGCGGGGGGGCTACAATGAGCAGTTCTTC.

The chain combines TRBV12-3 or TRBV12-4 with TRBJ1-1; tentatively, D is TRBD1 (5 bases). The CDR3 has 17 residues. V lost 5 bases and J lost 1, with 20 bases in between. The CDR3 DNA sequence: TGTGCCAGCAGTCCACAGACAGCCCCTCGGACGAACACTGAAGCTTTCTTT. Protein product: CASSPQTAPRTNTEAFF.

The chain employs TRBV5-6 and TRBJ2-1, with D possibly TRBD2 on 6 matching bases. Trimming removed 2 bases at V and 9 bases at J, with 12 bases between. The CDR3 sequence is 13 residues long. Germline V gene data show CDR1 as SGHDT and CDR2 as YYEEEE. The CDR3 loop reads CASSFDGGIEQFF. In DNA, the CDR3 is TGTGCCAGCAGCTTTGATGGCGGGATTGAGCAGTTCTTC.

The V call is TRBV5-6, the J call TRBJ2-3; D not certain. Germline CDR1 and CDR2: SGHDT and YYEEEE. The CDR3 length is 14 residues. V gave up 4 bases and J gave up 6 bases, with 15 bases separating them. CDR3: CASSPTAGVDTQYF. The CDR3, as DNA: TGTGCCAGCAGCCCCACTGCTGGGGTGGATACGCAGTATTTT.

This clonotype turned up a few times. The V call is TRBV20-1, the J call TRBJ1-2; no clear D gene. The CDR3 is 12 residues long. V lost 3 bases and J lost 8, with 13 bases in between. Germline CDR1 reads DFQATT; CDR2 reads SNEGSKA (reference sequence). CDR3 region: CSARKGGEGYTF. For the CDR3, the DNA is TGCAGTGCTAGGAAGGGTGGGGAGGGCTACACCTTC.

The chain couples TRBV29-1 to TRBJ2-3; 9 bases align to TRBD2. The CDR3 has 15 amino acids. Germline V gene data show CDR1 as SQVTM and CDR2 as ANQGSEA. Unmatched junction bases numbered 8, after V lost 7 bases and J lost 0 bases. CDR3 loop: CSALTSGASTDTQYF. The CDR3 DNA sequence: TGCAGCGCCCTGACTAGCGGTGCTAGCACAGATACGCAGTATTTT.

Turning to this clonotype: A read error is possible here, since a much larger clone lies one base away. The chain links TRBV4-1 to TRBJ1-5; 7 bases are a match to TRBD1. The V gene's germline CDR1 is MGHRA and CDR2 YSYEKL. This CDR3 contains 13 residues. The CDR3 here is CASSQDSGQPKHF. The CDR3 DNA reads TGCGCCAGCAGCCAAGATTCGGGACAGCCCAAGCATTTT.

In its sample, this clonotype was seen a few times. The J gene is TRBJ1-1, the V gene TRBV28, with D unresolved. With 5 bases removed from V and 5 bases from J, the gap between germline ends came to 15 bases. This CDR3 contains 14 residues. In germline, CDR1 is MDHEN, CDR2 SYDVKM. The CDR3 sequence: CASSRGSRRTEAFF. CDR3 in DNA: TGTGCCAGCAGTCGAGGTTCCCGTAGGACTGAAGCTTTCTTT.

The CDR3 reads CASSELSRVSGNTIYF. DNA for the CDR3: TGTGCCAGCAGTGAATTATCGAGGGTCTCTGGAAACACCATATATTTT. V usage is TRBV25-1 and J usage is TRBJ1-3, with unresolved D. The V gene lost 1 base and the J gene lost 0 bases, with 10 bases spanning the gap. This CDR3 is 16 amino acids long. In germline, CDR1 is MGHDK, CDR2 SYGVNS.

This clonotype was observed at least ten times. V gene TRBV7-9 combines with J gene TRBJ1-1; 9 nucleotides match TRBD1. The CDR3 totals 16 residues. Germline values: CDR1 SEHNR, CDR2 FQNEAQ (reference sequence). With V trimmed by 3 bases and J by 5 bases, 10 bases remained unmatched. DNA for the CDR3: TGTGCCAGCAGCTTTGGGGGGACAGGGAAACTGACTGAAGCTTTCTTT. This gives the protein CASSFGGTGKLTEAFF.

This clonotype was observed at least ten times. The chain joins TRBV7-2 to TRBJ1-5, with D unclear. The CDR3 contains 12 residues. CDR1 and CDR2 (germline): SGHTA, FQGNSA. Trimming took 5 bases from V and 3 from J, leaving 5 bases between them. The CDR3 region is CASSGNNQPQHF. The DNA of the CDR3 is TGTGCCAGCAGCGGGAACAATCAGCCCCAGCATTTT.

As for this clonotype: Being one base from a much bigger clone, this may be a read error. The gene calls are TRBV7-2 and TRBJ2-3, with TRBD2 matching 7 bases. The trim removed 7 bases at V and 6 bases at J, leaving 19 bases unmatched. Germline assignment: CDR1 SGHTA and CDR2 FQGNSA. This CDR3 region has 17 residues. Here the CDR3 DNA reads TGTGCCAGCACAGTTATGAGGCTAGAGGGAGGGTCGGATACGCAGTATTTT. It is translated as CASTVMRLEGGSDTQYF.

A few counts support this clonotype. This chain connects TRBV12-3 or TRBV12-4 to TRBJ2-3, with D unclear. This CDR3 comprises 14 residues. Deletions cut 6 bases from V and 0 bases from J, with 10 bases between. CDR3 region: CASSYTLSTDTQYF. The CDR3 DNA reads TGTGCCAGCAGCTATACTTTAAGCACAGATACGCAGTATTTT.

This sequence joins TRBV6-2 or TRBV6-3 and TRBJ2-3, with 7 bases identical to TRBD2. Per the germline V gene, CDR1 is MNHEY and CDR2 is SVGEGT. CDR3 size: 14 residues. V was clipped by 2 bases and J by 4 bases; unmatched bases: 3. The CDR3 nucleotides read TGTGCCAGCAGTTACGCGGGAGAATCAGATACGCAGTATTTT. Protein product: CASSYAGESDTQYF.

The sample holds a few counts of this clonotype. This rearrangement joins TRBV5-5 to TRBJ1-6, with 7 bases that match TRBD1. This CDR3 is 15 amino acids long. Trimming removed 6 bases from V and 7 bases from J; junction bases left unmatched: 10. The V gene's germline CDR1 is SGHKS and CDR2 YYEKEE (reference sequence). The CDR3 DNA reads TGTGCCAGCACGACAGGGCCCCTCCTCAATTCACCCCTCCACTTT. Protein sequence: CASTTGPLLNSPLHF.

The chain couples TRBV18 to TRBJ2-1, with 8 bases lining up with TRBD2. This CDR3 is built from 15 residues. Trimming at V came to 6 bases and at J to 9 bases, leaving 13 bases not matched to a gene. Germline values: CDR1 KGHSH, CDR2 LQKENI. The CDR3 DNA reads as TGTGCCAGCTCGCCATCCTCCGGGACTAGTATTGAGCAGTTCTTC. Its protein is CASSPSSGTSIEQFF.

This clonotype was counted many times. The CDR3 protein is CASSPIGLAGGETQYF. CDR3 sequence (DNA): TGTGCCAGCAGCCCAATTGGACTAGCGGGGGGTGAGACCCAGTACTTC. The chain employs TRBV7-2 and TRBJ2-5; 14 bases are a match to TRBD2. With 5 bases clipped from V and 5 bases from J, the junction kept 7 bases outside the gene matches. Germline assignment: CDR1 SGHTA and CDR2 FQGNSA. The CDR3 is 16 amino acids. Drawing the rest from reference TRBV7-2 and TRBJ2-5, the complete variable domain is GAGVSQSPSNKVTEKGKDVELRCDPISGHTALYWYRQSLGQGLEFLIYFQGNSAPDKSGLPSDRFSAERTGGSVSTLTIQRTQQEDSAVYLCASSPIGLAGGETQYFGPGTRLLVL.

J is TRBJ1-2 and V is TRBV7-9; D not certain. Trimming took 2 bases from V and 0 from J, leaving 10 bases between them. There are 15 residues in the CDR3. CDR1 is SEHNR and CDR2 is FQNEAQ in the germline V gene (reference sequence). CDR3 sequence: CASSLPTSANYGYTF. The DNA of the CDR3 is TGTGCCAGCAGCTTACCCACCAGCGCTAACTATGGCTACACCTTC.

This chain uses TRBV3-1 with TRBJ2-5; TRBD2 is a possible D gene (5 bases). V gave up 10 bases and J gave up 1 base, with 10 bases separating them. Germline V lookup: CDR1 LGHDT, CDR2 YNNKEL (reference sequence). This CDR3 is 12 amino acids long. The CDR3 reads CATAGPQETQYF. The CDR3 DNA follows: TGTGCCACCGCGGGCCCCCAAGAGACCCAGTACTTC.

This clonotype was recorded many times. V and J are TRBV7-2 and TRBJ2-3, with a weak D call TRBD2 (7 bases). From germline, CDR1 is SGHTA and CDR2 FQGNSA. The V end was cut by 3 bases, the J end by 3 bases, with 19 bases between. The CDR3 runs to 17 residues. The CDR3 here is CASSLGRGGGWTDTQYF. The CDR3 DNA follows: TGTGCCAGCAGCTTGGGCCGGGGAGGGGGGTGGACAGATACGCAGTATTTT.